This TCR beta chain came from a study of shared clonotypes between healthy human individuals. Produced via immunoSEQ multiplex PCR; TCRdb's table is partial and in-frame only. The sample carries about 2.3 million clones, roughly 93% recorded once. This receptor was identified in a man younger than 35 in good health. Some clones in this sample may be carry-over from other donors' samples. The sequencing sample was made of naive CD4+ T cells from PBMCs. Sample subset: CD45RA+ positively selected.

The chain's CDR3 is CASSRRQGLLAKNIQYF. CDR3 DNA: TGTGCCAGTAGTCGTCGACAGGGATTACTAGCCAAAAACATTCAGTACTTC. The gene calls are TRBV19 and TRBJ2-4; TRBD1 matches 7 bases. Germline CDR1 and CDR2: LNHDA and SQIVND (reference sequence). This CDR3 has 17 amino acids. V gave up 5 bases and J gave up 0 bases; unmatched junction bases: 10.